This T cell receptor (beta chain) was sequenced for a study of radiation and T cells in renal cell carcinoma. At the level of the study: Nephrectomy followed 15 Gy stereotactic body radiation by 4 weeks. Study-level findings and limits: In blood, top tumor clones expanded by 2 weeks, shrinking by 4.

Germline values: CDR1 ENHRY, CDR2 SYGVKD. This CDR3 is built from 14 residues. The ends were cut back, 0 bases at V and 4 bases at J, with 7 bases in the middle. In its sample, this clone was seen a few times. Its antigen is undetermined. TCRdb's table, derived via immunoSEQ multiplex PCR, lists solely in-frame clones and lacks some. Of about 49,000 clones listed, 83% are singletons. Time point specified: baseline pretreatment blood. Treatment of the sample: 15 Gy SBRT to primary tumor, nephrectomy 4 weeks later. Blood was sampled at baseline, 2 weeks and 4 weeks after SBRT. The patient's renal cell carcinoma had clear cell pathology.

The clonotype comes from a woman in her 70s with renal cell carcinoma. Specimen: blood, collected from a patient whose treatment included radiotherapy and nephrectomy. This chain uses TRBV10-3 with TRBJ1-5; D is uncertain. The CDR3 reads CAISESGRNQPQHF. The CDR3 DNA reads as TGTGCCATCAGTGAGTCGGGGAGGAATCAGCCCCAGCATTTT.